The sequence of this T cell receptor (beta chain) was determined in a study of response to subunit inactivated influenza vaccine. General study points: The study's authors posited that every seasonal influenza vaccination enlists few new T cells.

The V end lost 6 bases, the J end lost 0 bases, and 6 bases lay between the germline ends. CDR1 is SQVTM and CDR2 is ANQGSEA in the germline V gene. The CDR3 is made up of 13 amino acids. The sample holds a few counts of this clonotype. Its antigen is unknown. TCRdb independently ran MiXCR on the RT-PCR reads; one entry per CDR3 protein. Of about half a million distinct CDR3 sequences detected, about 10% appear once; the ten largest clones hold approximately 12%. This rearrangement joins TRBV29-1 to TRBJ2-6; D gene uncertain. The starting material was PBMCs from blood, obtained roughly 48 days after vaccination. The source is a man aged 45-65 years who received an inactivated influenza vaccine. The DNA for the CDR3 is TGCAGCGTACAGAGCTCTGGGGCCAACGTCCTGACTTTC. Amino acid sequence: CSVQSSGANVLTF.